This T cell receptor beta chain was observed in a study of blood T cell repertoires in COVID-19. Study as a whole: Samples of COVID-19 (acute and convalescent) were obtained from the United States, Italy and Spain. The cDNA or gDNA used as material had been derived from T cells, B-cell-depleted T cells, or PBMCs.

The CDR3 sequence is 14 residues long. Germline loops: CDR1 LNHDA, CDR2 SQIVND (reference sequence). The J segment lost 2 bases and the V segment lost 9 bases, leaving 4 bases of the junction unmatched. How the authors handled the data: Estimates of nucleated cell counts were drawn from the amplification of reference gene primers. The table came from immunoSEQ multiplex PCR; TCRdb's copy has only in-frame clones and leaves some out. The DNA was the basis for D and trimming; V, J and clone size are from that table. The sample has 200,000 to 250,000 clones, 86% seen once. The genes are TRBV19 and TRBJ2-2; 9 nucleotides agree with TRBD2. Sequenced input: peripheral blood. This clonotype was sampled from a woman aged 50 to 60 with COVID-19, enrolled during active disease. DNA for the CDR3: TGTGCCAGCCAGACTAGCGGCAACACCGGGGAGCTGTTTTTT. Its protein is CASQTSGNTGELFF.